This TCR beta chain was profiled in a study of blood T cell repertoires in COVID-19. The count of this clone is one. With 3 bases removed from V and 9 bases from J, the gap between germline ends came to 17 bases. CDR1 and CDR2 (germline): LGHDT, YNNKEL (reference sequence). This CDR3 is 14 amino acids long. Per the original data handling: Reference gene primers were amplified, and this amplification served to estimate nucleated cell counts. Assay used: immunoSEQ multiplex PCR; TCRdb lists only in-frame clones, some missing. Clone size and V and J calls were adopted from that table, with D and trimming inferred from the DNA. The table has some 64,000 clones, approximately 80% seen once.

Sequenced: peripheral blood. The chain combines TRBV3-1 (or the pseudogene TRBV3-2) with TRBJ2-5; possibly TRBD1 for D (7 bases). The origin of this receptor is an older man with active or convalescent COVID-19. DNA of the CDR3: TGTGCCAGCAGCCAGAATGGAGGGGGCGGGGCCCAGTACTTC. Translating gives CASSQNGGGGAQYF.